This T cell receptor (beta chain) was identified during a study of T cells in narcolepsy. General observations from the study: Blood of same and different patients, but not healthy controls, reportedly held recurring autoreactive clonotypes. In some patient and control memory CD4+ samples, autoreactive clones were absent.

Germline V lookup: CDR1 SGHRS, CDR2 YFSETQ. J was trimmed by 0 bases and V by 0 bases; bases with no gene match: 5. The CDR3 has 16 amino acids. As for this clone: The antigen is unknown.

Profiled with immunoSEQ multiplex PCR; TCRdb holds only in-frame clones, not every one. Of around 15,000 clones listed, roughly 85% are singletons. What was sequenced was memory (CD45RA-) CD4+ T cells from blood. This sequence originates from a human donor in good health. The V call is TRBV5-1, the J call TRBJ1-2, with 7 bases fitting TRBD1. CDR3 DNA sequence: TGCGCCAGCAGCTTGGGCCAGGGGGTCGCTAACTATGGCTACACCTTC. Its translation: CASSLGQGVANYGYTF.